These T cell receptor beta chains were read from a single sample in a study of tumor-infiltrating lymphocytes in primary liver carcinoma. MiXCR, applied by TCRdb to the multiplex PCR reads, yields one record per CDR3 protein. The sample includes 95,000 to 100,000 distinct CDR3 sequences, around two thirds of them seen just once. The source material was liver tumor tissue from sampling region 2. These receptors all come from a woman between 55 and 75 years old with primary liver carcinoma and hepatitis B virus infection. The CDR3 runs from the conserved cysteine through the conserved F or W. The D gene is left open where the match is weak. Expanded clones are given a class, and other clones once, few, many or no size at all.

D | J | V | size | CDR3 | DNA
TRBD1 | TRBJ1-1 | TRBV12-3/TRBV12-4 | many | CASSWTGGSEAFF | TGTGCCAGCAGCTGGACAGGGGGGTCTGAAGCTTTCTTT
. | TRBJ2-1 | TRBV14 | many | CASSQDQGERGYNEQFF | TGTGCCAGCAGCCAAGATCAGGGAGAGAGGGGCTACAATGAGCAGTTCTTC
. | TRBJ2-1 | TRBV11-3 | . | CASSLGRGEWGLDEQFF | TGTGCCAGCAGTTTAGGTCGTGGGGAGTGGGGTCTCGATGAGCAGTTCTTC
. | TRBJ2-6 | TRBV18 | . | CASSLSGQRAAAGANVLTF | TGTGCCAGCTCACTATCAGGACAGAGGGCAGCCGCCGGGGCCAACGTCCTGACTTTC
TRBD1 | TRBJ2-5 | TRBV12-3/TRBV12-4 | . | CASSPRTGRGTKCF | TGTGCCAGCAGTCCCCGGACAGGCAGGGGGACCAAGTGCTTC
. | TRBJ2-1 | TRBV4-1 | . | CASSDGRQGYLHNEQFF | TGCGCCAGCAGCGATGGCCGGCAGGGGTATCTCCACAATGAGCAGTTCTTC
. | TRBJ2-3 | TRBV29-1 | . | CSVGGSGRIHTDTRYF | TGCAGCGTTGGGGGATCTGGGCGGATCCACACGGATACGCGGTATTTT
. | TRBJ2-1 | TRBV6-2/TRBV6-3 | many | CASSYSAYNEQFF | TGTGCCAGCAGTTACTCGGCGTACAATGAGCAGTTCTTC
. | TRBJ1-4 | TRBV6-5 | . | CPSGATATNGKLFF | TGTCCCAGCGGAGCAACAGCAACTAATGGAAAACTGTTTTTT
. | TRBJ2-6 | TRBV11-3 | . | CASRQGYGEIGSGANVLTF | TGTGCCAGCCGCCAAGGATACGGAGAGATAGGGTCTGGGGCCAACGTCCTGACTTTC
TRBD1 | TRBJ2-1 | TRBV7-9 | few | CASSPGQGAWNEQFF | TGTGCCAGCAGCCCCGGACAGGGGGCGTGGAATGAGCAGTTCTTC